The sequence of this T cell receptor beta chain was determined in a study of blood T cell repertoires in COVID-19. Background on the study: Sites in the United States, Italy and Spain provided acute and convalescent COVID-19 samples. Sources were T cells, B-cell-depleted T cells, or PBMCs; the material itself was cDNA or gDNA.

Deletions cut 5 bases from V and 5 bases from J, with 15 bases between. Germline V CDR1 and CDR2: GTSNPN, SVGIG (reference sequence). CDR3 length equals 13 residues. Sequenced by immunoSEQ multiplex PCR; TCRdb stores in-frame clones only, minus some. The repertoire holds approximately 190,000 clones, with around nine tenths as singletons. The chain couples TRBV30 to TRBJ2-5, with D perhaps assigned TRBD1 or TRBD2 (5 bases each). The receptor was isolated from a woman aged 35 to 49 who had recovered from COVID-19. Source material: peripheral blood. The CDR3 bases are TGTGCCTGGGAGGGGCAGCTCGGGGAGACCCAGTACTTC. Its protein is CAWEGQLGETQYF. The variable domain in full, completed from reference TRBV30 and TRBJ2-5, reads SQTIHQWPATLVQPVGSPLSLECTVEGTSNPNLYWYRQAAGRGLQLLFYSVGIGQISSEVPQNLSASRPQDRQFILSSKKLLLSDSGFYLCAWEGQLGETQYFGPGTRLLVL.